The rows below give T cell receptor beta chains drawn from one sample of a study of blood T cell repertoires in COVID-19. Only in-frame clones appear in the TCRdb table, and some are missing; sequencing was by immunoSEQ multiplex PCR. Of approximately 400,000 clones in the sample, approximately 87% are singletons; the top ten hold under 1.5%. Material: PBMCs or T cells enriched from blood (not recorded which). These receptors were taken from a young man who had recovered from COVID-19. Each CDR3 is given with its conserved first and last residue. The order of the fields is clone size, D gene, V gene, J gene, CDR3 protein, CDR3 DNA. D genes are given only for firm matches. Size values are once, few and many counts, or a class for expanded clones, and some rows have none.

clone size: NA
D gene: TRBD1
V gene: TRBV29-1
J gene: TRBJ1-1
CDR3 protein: CSVYRGTAFF
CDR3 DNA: TGCAGCGTTTACAGGGGTACGGCTTTCTTT

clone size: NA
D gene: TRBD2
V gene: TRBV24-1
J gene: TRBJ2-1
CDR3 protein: CATGSGGPYNEQFF
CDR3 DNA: TGTGCCACCGGTTCGGGGGGGCCCTACAATGAGCAGTTCTTC

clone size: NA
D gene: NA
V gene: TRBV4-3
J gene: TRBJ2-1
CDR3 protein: CASSQEGLGAYNEQFF
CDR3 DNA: TGCGCCAGCAGCCAAGAGGGACTGGGAGCTTACAATGAGCAGTTCTTC

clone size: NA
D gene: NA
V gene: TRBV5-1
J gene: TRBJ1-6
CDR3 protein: CASSPSTGRLTLHF
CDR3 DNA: TGCGCCAGCAGCCCCTCGACGGGAAGACTGACCCTCCACTTT

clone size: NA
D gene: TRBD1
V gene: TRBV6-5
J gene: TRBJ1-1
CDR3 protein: CASSQQGAFAVEAFF
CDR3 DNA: TGTGCCAGCAGTCAACAGGGGGCCTTCGCCGTTGAAGCTTTCTTT

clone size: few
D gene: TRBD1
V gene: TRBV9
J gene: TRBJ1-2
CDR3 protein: CASSVEFDRGSYTF
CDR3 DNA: TGTGCCAGCAGCGTAGAGTTCGACAGGGGAAGCTACACCTTC

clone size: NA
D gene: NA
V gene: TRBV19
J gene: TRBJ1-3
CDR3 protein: CASSTYAGSGNTIYF
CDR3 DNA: TGTGCCAGTAGTACCTACGCGGGCTCTGGAAACACCATATATTTT

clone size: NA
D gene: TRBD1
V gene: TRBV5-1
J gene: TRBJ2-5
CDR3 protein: CASSTGQQMETQYF
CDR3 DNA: TGCGCCAGCAGCACGGGACAGCAAATGGAGACCCAGTACTTC

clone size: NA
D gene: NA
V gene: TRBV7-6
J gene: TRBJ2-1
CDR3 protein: CASSNELLEGSYNEQFF
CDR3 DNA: TGTGCCAGCAGCAACGAACTACTAGAAGGTTCCTACAATGAGCAGTTCTTC

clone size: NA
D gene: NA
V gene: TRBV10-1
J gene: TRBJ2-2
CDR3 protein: CASRTDANTGELFF
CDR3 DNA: TGCGCCAGCCGGACTGACGCGAACACCGGGGAGCTGTTTTTT

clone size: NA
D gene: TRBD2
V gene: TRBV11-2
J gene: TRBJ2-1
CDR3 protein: CASSLAGTSGGRSQFF
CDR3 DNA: TGTGCCAGCAGCCTCGCCGGGACTAGCGGGGGGCGTAGCCAGTTCTTC

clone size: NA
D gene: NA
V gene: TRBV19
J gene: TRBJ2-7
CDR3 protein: CASSIVGGSYEQYF
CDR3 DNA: TGTGCCAGTAGTATTGTCGGAGGGAGCTACGAGCAGTACTTC

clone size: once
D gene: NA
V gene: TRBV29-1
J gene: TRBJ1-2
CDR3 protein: CSVEKGVSYGYTF
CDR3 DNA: TGCAGCGTTGAAAAGGGAGTGAGCTATGGCTACACCTTC

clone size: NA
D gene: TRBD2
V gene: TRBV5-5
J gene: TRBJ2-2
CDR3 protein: CASSALAGYTGELFF
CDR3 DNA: TGTGCCAGCAGCGCTCTAGCGGGGTACACCGGGGAGCTGTTTTTT

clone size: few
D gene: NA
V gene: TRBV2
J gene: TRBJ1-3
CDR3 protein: CASRDSYTIYF
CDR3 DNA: TGTGCCAGCAGGGACAGCTACACCATATATTTT

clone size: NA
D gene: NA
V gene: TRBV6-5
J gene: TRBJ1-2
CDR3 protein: CASSYGVRNYGYTF
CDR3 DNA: TGTGCCAGCAGTTACGGTGTCAGAAACTATGGCTACACCTTC

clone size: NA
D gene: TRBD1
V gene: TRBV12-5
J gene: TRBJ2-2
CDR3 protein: CASGLPLFPGTGALEGTGELFF
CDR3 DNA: TGTGCTAGTGGTTTGCCTCTATTCCCCGGGACAGGGGCCCTCGAGGGCACCGGGGAGCTGTTTTTT

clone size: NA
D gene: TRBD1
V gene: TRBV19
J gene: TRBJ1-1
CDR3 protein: CASSGQGPNTEAFF
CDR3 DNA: TGTGCCAGTAGTGGACAGGGGCCTAACACTGAAGCTTTCTTT

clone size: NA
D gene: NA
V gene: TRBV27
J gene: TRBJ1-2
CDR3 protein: CASSFGGGNGYTF
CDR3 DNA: TGTGCCAGCAGTTTCGGCGGGGGGAATGGCTACACCTTC

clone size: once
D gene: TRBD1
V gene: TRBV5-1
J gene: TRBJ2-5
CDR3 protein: CASSLASGGKETQYF
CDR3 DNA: TGCGCCAGCAGCTTGGCCTCAGGGGGTAAAGAGACCCAGTACTTC

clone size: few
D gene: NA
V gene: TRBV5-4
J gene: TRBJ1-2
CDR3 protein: CASSLGGAGQGSGYTF
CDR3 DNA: TGTGCCAGCAGCTTGGGGGGCGCTGGGCAGGGGAGTGGCTACACCTTC

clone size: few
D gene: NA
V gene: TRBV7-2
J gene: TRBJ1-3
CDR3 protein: CASSPRDVGNTIYF
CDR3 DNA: TGTGCCAGCAGCCCCAGGGATGTTGGAAACACCATATATTTT

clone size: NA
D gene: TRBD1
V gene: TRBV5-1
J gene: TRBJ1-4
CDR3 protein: CASSFRGPGEKLFF
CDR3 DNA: TGCGCCAGCAGCTTCAGGGGGCCGGGAGAAAAACTGTTTTTT

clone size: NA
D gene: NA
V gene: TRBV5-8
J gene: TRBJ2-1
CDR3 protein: CASSLIFVPGNNEQFF
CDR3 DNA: TGTGCCAGCAGCTTAATCTTTGTACCCGGGAACAATGAGCAGTTCTTC

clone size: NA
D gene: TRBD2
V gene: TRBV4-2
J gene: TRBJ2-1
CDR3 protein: CASSPSATSGGYNEQFF
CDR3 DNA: TGTGCCAGCAGCCCTTCCGCCACTAGCGGGGGGTACAATGAGCAGTTCTTC

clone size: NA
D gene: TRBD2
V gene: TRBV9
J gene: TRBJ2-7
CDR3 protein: CASSVHSGSSYEQYF
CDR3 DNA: TGTGCCAGCAGCGTACATAGCGGGTCTTCCTACGAGCAGTACTTC

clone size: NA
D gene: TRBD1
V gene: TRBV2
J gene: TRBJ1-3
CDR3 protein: CASSELGTVLYSGNTIYF
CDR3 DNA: TGTGCCAGCAGTGAACTCGGGACAGTCCTCTACTCTGGAAACACCATATATTTT

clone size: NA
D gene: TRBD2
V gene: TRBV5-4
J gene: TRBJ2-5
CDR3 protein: CASSFGRGGETQYF
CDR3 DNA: TGTGCCAGCAGCTTTGGGAGGGGAGGTGAGACCCAGTACTTC

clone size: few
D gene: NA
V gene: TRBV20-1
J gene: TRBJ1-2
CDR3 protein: CSAAEVSGYTF
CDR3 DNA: TGCAGTGCTGCGGAGGTGAGTGGCTACACCTTC

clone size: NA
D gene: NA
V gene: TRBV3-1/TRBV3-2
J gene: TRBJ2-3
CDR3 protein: CASSQEGAFTQYF
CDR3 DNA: TGTGCCAGCAGCCAAGAAGGGGCTTTTACGCAGTATTTT

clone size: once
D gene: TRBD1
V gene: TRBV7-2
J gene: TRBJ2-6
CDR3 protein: CASSTGQGRTGANVLTF
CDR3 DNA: TGTGCCAGCAGCACTGGACAGGGTAGGACTGGGGCCAACGTCCTGACTTTC

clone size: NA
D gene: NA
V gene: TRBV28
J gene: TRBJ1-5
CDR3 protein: CASRYESQPQHF
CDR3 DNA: TGTGCCAGCAGGTATGAGTCTCAGCCCCAGCATTTT

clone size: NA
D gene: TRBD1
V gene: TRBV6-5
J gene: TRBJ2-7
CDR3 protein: CASSEDRYEQYF
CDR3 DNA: TGTGCCAGCAGCGAGGACAGGTACGAGCAGTACTTC

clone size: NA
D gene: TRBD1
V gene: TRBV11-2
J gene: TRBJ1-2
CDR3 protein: CASSPSTPGGRYGYTF
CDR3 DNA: TGTGCCAGCAGCCCTAGTACCCCAGGGGGGAGGTATGGCTACACCTTC

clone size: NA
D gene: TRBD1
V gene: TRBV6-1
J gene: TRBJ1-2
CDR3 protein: CASRERQGSPLYGYTF
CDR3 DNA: TGTGCCAGCAGGGAAAGACAGGGGTCCCCACTCTATGGCTACACCTTC

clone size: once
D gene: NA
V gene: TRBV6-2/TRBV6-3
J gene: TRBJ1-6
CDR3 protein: CASSSPPRTVNYSPLHF
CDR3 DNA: TGTGCCAGCAGTTCCCCTCCAAGGACAGTGAACTATTCACCCCTCCACTTT

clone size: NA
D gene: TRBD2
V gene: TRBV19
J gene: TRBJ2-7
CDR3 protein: CASSIGLAGGDEQYF
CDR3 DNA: TGTGCCAGTAGTATAGGACTAGCGGGGGGCGACGAGCAGTACTTC

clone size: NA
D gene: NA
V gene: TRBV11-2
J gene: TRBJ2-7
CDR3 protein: CASGRTYEQYF
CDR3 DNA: TGTGCCAGCGGGCGAACCTACGAGCAGTACTTC

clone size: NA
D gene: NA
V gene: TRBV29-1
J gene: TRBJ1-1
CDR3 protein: CSVEGGIRTEAFF
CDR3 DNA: TGCAGCGTTGAGGGGGGGATTAGGACTGAAGCTTTCTTT

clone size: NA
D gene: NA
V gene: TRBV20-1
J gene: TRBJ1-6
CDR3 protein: CSASRGQANSPLHF
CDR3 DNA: TGCAGTGCGAGTAGGGGACAAGCAAATTCACCCCTCCACTTT

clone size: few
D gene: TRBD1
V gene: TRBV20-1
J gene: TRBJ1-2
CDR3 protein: CSAGQDYGYTF
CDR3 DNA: TGCAGTGCTGGACAGGACTATGGCTACACCTTC

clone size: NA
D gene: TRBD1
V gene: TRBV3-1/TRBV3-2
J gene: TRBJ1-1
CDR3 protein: CASSQDPGTGGTEAFF
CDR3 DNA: TGTGCCAGCAGCCAAGATCCTGGGACAGGGGGCACTGAAGCTTTCTTT